Presented here are 18 T cell receptor beta chains from one specimen sequenced in a study of T cells after posttransplantation cyclophosphamide. Profiling relied on immunoSEQ multiplex PCR, and the TCRdb table lists in-frame clones only, not all of them. The repertoire consists of about 47,000 clones, with 92% occurring once and the leading ten covering around 3%. The sequenced material came from PBMCs. All receptors come from a woman between 45 and 60 years old in good health and a related stem cell transplant donor.

In this sample, this clone turned up once. The chain carries TRBV25-1 and TRBJ2-7; D gene uncertain. The V end was cut by 6 bases, the J end by 6 bases, with 15 bases between. Per germline, CDR1 MGHDK and CDR2 SYGVNS. CDR3 length: 13 residues. CDR3 DNA: TGTGCCAGCAGGGTCCCCTCAGGTAGCGAGCAGTACTTC. This gives the protein CASRVPSGSEQYF.

The chain links TRBV28 to TRBJ2-1; maybe TRBD2 (5 bases). The V end lost 3 bases, the J end lost 13 bases, and 16 bases lay between the germline ends. The CDR3 length is 13 residues. CDR1 is MDHEN and CDR2 is SYDVKM in the germline V gene. The CDR3 DNA is TGTGCCAGCAGTTTCCCAGCAGGACTGGGACAGTTCTTC. As protein: CASSFPAGLGQFF. Complete variable domain (other parts from reference TRBV28 and TRBJ2-1): DVKVTQSSRYLVKRTGEKVFLECVQDMDHENMFWYRQDPGLGLRLIYFSYDVKMKEKGDIPEGYSVSREKKERFSLILESASTNQTSMYLCASSFPAGLGQFFGPGTRLTVL.

This rearrangement joins TRBV6-1 to TRBJ1-1; no clear D gene. The germline V and J ends were trimmed by 7 bases and 1 base, with 16 bases remaining between them. CDR1 MNHNS and CDR2 SASEGT come from the germline V gene. CDR3 length: 15 residues. CDR3 in amino acids: CASIVRDSTNTEAFF. In nucleotides, the CDR3 is TGTGCCAGCATCGTCCGTGACTCCACGAACACTGAAGCTTTCTTT.

V is TRBV27 and J is TRBJ1-4; 7 bases line up with TRBD1. The V segment lost 7 bases and the J segment 7 bases; nucleotides outside the gene matches: 12. The germline CDR1 and CDR2 sequences are MNHEY and SMNVEV (reference sequence). The CDR3 runs 15 residues. The CDR3 protein is CASNPTGARGEKLFF. The CDR3 nucleotides are TGTGCCAGCAACCCTACAGGGGCGAGGGGTGAAAAACTGTTTTTT.

V is TRBV5-1 and J is TRBJ2-5; TRBD2 matches at 7 bases. The end of the DNA aligns better with TRBJ2-7, so the J call may be wrong. The germline V gene has CDR1 SGHRS and CDR2 YFSETQ. The length of the CDR3 is 15 residues. The CDR3 DNA is TGCGCCAGCAGCTTTCAGCCTAGCGGAAACTACGAGCAGTACTTC. This translates into CASSFQPSGNYEQYF.

Only a few counts were recorded for this clone. The chain couples TRBV7-2 to TRBJ2-3, with D perhaps TRBD1 (5 bases). Trimming took off 5 bases at V and 6 bases at J, with 15 bases between the two ends. The CDR3 is 14 residues long. Germline CDR1 is SGHTA and CDR2 is FQGNSA. The CDR3 region is CASSPRQSTDTQYF. The DNA for the CDR3 is TGTGCCAGCAGCCCCCGACAGTCCACTGATACGCAGTATTTT.

The rearrangement joins TRBV19 to TRBJ1-1, with 9 bases fitting TRBD1. This CDR3 has 18 amino acids. The germline gives CDR1 LNHDA, CDR2 SQIVND (reference sequence). The V and J ends lost 2 bases and 4 bases, in that order; junction bases with no gene match: 14. The DNA for the CDR3 is TGTGCCAGTAGTATAAAGGATATGGGGGACAGGGAGGGCACTGAAGCTTTCTTT. Protein: CASSIKDMGDREGTEAFF.

The genes are TRBV11-2 and TRBJ1-1; D ambiguous. Germline V gene data show CDR1 as SGHAT and CDR2 as FQNNGV. The CDR3 runs 14 residues. The V end lost 1 base, the J end lost 4 bases, and 10 bases lay between the germline ends. The CDR3 reads CASSLGERGTEAFF. The CDR3 nucleotides are TGTGCCAGCAGCTTAGGTGAGAGAGGCACTGAAGCTTTCTTT.

The chain carries TRBV27 and TRBJ2-1, with a tentative D call TRBD1 (6 bases). Germline CDR1 reads MNHEY; CDR2 reads SMNVEV (reference sequence). This CDR3 region has 14 residues. The ends were cut back, 7 bases at V and 9 bases at J, with 19 bases in the middle. The CDR3 sequence: CASTFRTGTSEQFF. CDR3 nucleotide sequence: TGTGCCAGCACTTTTAGAACAGGGACGAGTGAGCAGTTCTTC.

This clone was detected once. The CDR3 spells CASSDRVGNYEQYF. CDR3 bases: TGTGCCAGCAGTGACAGGGTGGGGAATTACGAGCAGTACTTC. The chain has TRBV25-1 and TRBJ2-5; a possible D gene is TRBD1 (5 bases). TRBJ2-7 matches the DNA end more closely, so the J call is doubtful. Germline V gene sequence: CDR1 MGHDK, CDR2 SYGVNS. This CDR3 spans 14 amino acids.

J is TRBJ2-1 and V is TRBV7-9; 9 nucleotides match TRBD1. The V gene's germline CDR1 is SEHNR and CDR2 FQNEAQ (reference sequence). This CDR3 is 16 amino acids long. V lost 5 bases to trimming and J lost 4 bases; unmatched junction nucleotides: 9. The CDR3 region is CASSGDRAEEYNEQFF. CDR3 coding DNA: TGTGCCAGCAGCGGGGACAGGGCAGAAGAATACAATGAGCAGTTCTTC.

This chain links TRBV10-3 with TRBJ2-3, with 7 bases matching TRBD2. J gave up 3 bases and V 3 bases, and 6 bases lay outside the gene matches. The germline V gene has CDR1 ENHRY and CDR2 SYGVKD. CDR3 length: 15 amino acids. The CDR3 is CAISDEAGSTDTQYF. CDR3 DNA sequence: TGTGCCATCAGTGACGAAGCGGGATCTACAGATACGCAGTATTTT.

The gene calls are TRBV4-1 and TRBJ2-1; TRBD2 aligns across 9 bases. This CDR3 has 14 amino acids. V was clipped by 8 bases and J by 8 bases; unmatched bases: 10. The V gene's germline CDR1 is MGHRA and CDR2 YSYEKL. The CDR3 loop reads CASRPGTSIHEQFF. CDR3 sequence (DNA): TGCGCCAGCCGACCCGGGACTAGCATCCATGAGCAGTTCTTC.

This chain links TRBV28 with TRBJ2-7; possibly TRBD2 for D (6 bases). CDR1 MDHEN and CDR2 SYDVKM come from the germline V gene. The CDR3 has 18 residues. With 6 bases removed from V and 5 bases from J, the gap between germline ends came to 29 bases. The CDR3 DNA sequence: TGTGCCAGCAGCCCCATCCTTCGACCGGGACTTGGTACGAACGAGCAGTACTTC. It codes for CASSPILRPGLGTNEQYF.

This sequence joins TRBV9 and TRBJ2-5, with 9 nucleotides matching TRBD1. V lost 3 bases, J lost 5 bases, and 14 bases stayed unmatched. CDR3 length: 17 amino acids. Germline V gives CDR1 SGDLS, CDR2 YYNGEE. CDR3: CASSDPLTTGGWETQYF. The CDR3 DNA sequence: TGTGCCAGCAGCGACCCACTTACAACAGGGGGCTGGGAGACCCAGTACTTC.

This sequence joins TRBV7-2 and TRBJ1-5; D is ambiguous. Germline loops: CDR1 SGHTA, CDR2 FQGNSA. The CDR3 is 15 amino acids. The V end lost 5 bases, the J end lost 5 bases, and 16 bases lay between the germline ends. CDR3 bases: TGTGCCAGCAGCCCCAGCACAGCAACCGATCAGCCCCAGCATTTT. Its protein is CASSPSTATDQPQHF.

This chain uses TRBV10-1 with TRBJ2-1, with TRBD2 matching 14 bases. V gave up 8 bases and J gave up 8 bases; unmatched junction bases: 5. Germline assignment: CDR1 WNHNN and CDR2 SYGVQD (reference sequence). The CDR3 has 14 amino acids. The CDR3 region is CASAGTSGSDEQFF. CDR3 sequence (DNA): TGCGCCAGCGCCGGGACTAGCGGGAGCGATGAGCAGTTCTTC.

V and J are TRBV9 and TRBJ2-2; possible D gene TRBD2, 5 bases. The CDR3 spans 16 residues. Trimming removed 0 bases at V and 6 bases at J, with 15 bases between. The germline V gene encodes CDR1 SGDLS and CDR2 YYNGEE. CDR3 nucleotide sequence: TGTGCCAGCAGCGTAGTCCTCCGGCCGGGGTCCGGGGAGCTGTTTTTT. This codes for CASSVVLRPGSGELFF.